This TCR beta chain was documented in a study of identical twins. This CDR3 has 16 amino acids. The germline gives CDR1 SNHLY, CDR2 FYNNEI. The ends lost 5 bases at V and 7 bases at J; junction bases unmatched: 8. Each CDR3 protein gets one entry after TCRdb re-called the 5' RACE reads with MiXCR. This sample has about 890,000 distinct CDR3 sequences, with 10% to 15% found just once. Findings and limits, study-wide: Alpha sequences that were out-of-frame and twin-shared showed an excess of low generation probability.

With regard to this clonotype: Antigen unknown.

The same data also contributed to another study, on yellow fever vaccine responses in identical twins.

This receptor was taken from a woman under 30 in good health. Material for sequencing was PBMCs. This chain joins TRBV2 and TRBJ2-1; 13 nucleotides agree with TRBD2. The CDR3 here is CASSSRTSGSFNEQFF. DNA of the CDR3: TGTGCCAGCAGTTCCCGGACTAGCGGGAGTTTTAATGAGCAGTTCTTC.